This is a list of T cell receptor beta chains from one sample in a study of shared clonotypes between healthy human individuals. Here immunoSEQ multiplex PCR was the method, and the copy in TCRdb shows in-frame clones only, minus some. The repertoire holds over a million clones, with around 75% as singletons. The source material was memory CD4+ T cells sorted from blood. The receptor set was obtained from a man younger than 30 in good health. The CDR3 runs from the conserved cysteine through the conserved F or W. Each record gives: CDR3 DNA, CDR3 protein, J gene, D gene, clone size, V gene. A D gene is named only where the DNA matches it firmly. Expanded clones are given a class, and other clones once, few, many or no size at all.

TGTGCCAGCAGGTCCCGAGACGGAACTGGAAACACCATATATTTT	CASRSRDGTGNTIYF	TRBJ1-3	-	-	TRBV25-1
TGTGCCAGCAGCTTAGGGGGCACCACCCTCACTAATGAAAAACTGTTTTTT	CASSLGGTTLTNEKLFF	TRBJ1-4	-	-	TRBV11-2
TGTGCCAGCAGTAGACTAGCGGGGGGCACAGATACGCAGTATTTT	CASSRLAGGTDTQYF	TRBJ2-3	TRBD2	once	TRBV2
TGTGCCAGCAGCCCCGACAGATATTATGGCTACACCTTC	CASSPDRYYGYTF	TRBJ1-2	-	few	TRBV5-4
TGTGCCAGCAGCTTGGGGACATGGACCTCCTACGAGCAGTACTTC	CASSLGTWTSYEQYF	TRBJ2-7	-	-	TRBV5-8
TGTGCCAGCAGCTCCGGAACGGGTCACACCGGGGAGCTGTTTTTT	CASSSGTGHTGELFF	TRBJ2-2	-	-	TRBV11-3
TGTGCCATCAGTGATGGAGGGGGGTACTCTGGAAACACCATATATTTT	CAISDGGGYSGNTIYF	TRBJ1-3	-	-	TRBV10-3
TGTGCCAGCAGTTCTCCGGGACTAGGGCAAGAGACCCAGTACTTC	CASSSPGLGQETQYF	TRBJ2-5	TRBD2	-	TRBV28
TGCGCCAGCAGCCAGAAAGCCTGGGGGCAGATGGAAGGTGAAAAACTGTTTTTT	CASSQKAWGQMEGEKLFF	TRBJ1-4	-	-	TRBV4-3
TGTGCCAGCAGCATCTCTAGCGGCCCCACCGGGGAGCTGTTTTTT	CASSISSGPTGELFF	TRBJ2-2	TRBD2	-	TRBV7-2
TGCGCCAGCAGCTTGCTAGGGCTAAGCACAGATACGCAGTATTTT	CASSLLGLSTDTQYF	TRBJ2-3	-	-	TRBV5-1
TGTGCCAGTAGTATGCAGGGACCCGGCTACGAGCAGTACTTC	CASSMQGPGYEQYF	TRBJ2-7	-	-	TRBV19
TGTGCCAGCAGTGAAGAGGGCGGGAGGGGTAATGAGCAGTTCTTC	CASSEEGGRGNEQFF	TRBJ2-1	TRBD2	-	TRBV6-1
TGTGCCAGCAGTTTTTCTGTGACTGAAGCTTTCTTT	CASSFSVTEAFF	TRBJ1-1	-	-	TRBV28
TGTGCCACCAGACCCCGGGAAACGAAGGGGGAGCTGTTTTTT	CATRPRETKGELFF	TRBJ2-2	-	-	TRBV15
TGCGCCAGCAGCTTAAGTACAGGGGTTGGCAATGAGCAGTTCTTC	CASSLSTGVGNEQFF	TRBJ2-1	TRBD1	-	TRBV5-1
TGCGCCAGCAGCTTGGAAGGGGGTAGGAACACTGAAGCTTTCTTT	CASSLEGGRNTEAFF	TRBJ1-1	-	-	TRBV5-1
TGTGCCAGCAGCCCCCGGGGGGGCCTGAGTATGGATACGCAGTATTTT	CASSPRGGLSMDTQYF	TRBJ2-3	TRBD2	-	TRBV7-8
TGTGCCAGCAGCCCGGTGAGTTGGGGGCAAGATACGCAGTATTTT	CASSPVSWGQDTQYF	TRBJ2-3	-	-	TRBV5-8
TGTGCCAGCAGCTTACGAATTGGTGGGGCGACCTACGAGCAGTACTTC	CASSLRIGGATYEQYF	TRBJ2-7	-	-	TRBV7-9
TGTGCCAGTAGTCGTACTAGCGGCGTGACAGATACGCAGTATTTT	CASSRTSGVTDTQYF	TRBJ2-3	TRBD2	-	TRBV19
TGTGCCAGCAGCTTGGACAAGGCCGGGCAGTACTTC	CASSLDKAGQYF	TRBJ2-7	-	-	TRBV5-5
TGTGCCAGCAGATCCGATGCTGGTAGCTCCTACAATGAGCAGTTCTTC	CASRSDAGSSYNEQFF	TRBJ2-1	-	few	TRBV28
TGTGCCAGCAGCTGGGAGGACGCCACAGATACGCAGTATTTT	CASSWEDATDTQYF	TRBJ2-3	-	-	TRBV5-6
TGCGCCAGCAGCCTACTTTTGGATCGGGAGCTGTTTTTT	CASSLLLDRELFF	TRBJ2-2	-	-	TRBV4-1
TGTGCCAGCAGCGTGGGTGGTTGGACTGGGGCCAACGTCCTGACTTTC	CASSVGGWTGANVLTF	TRBJ2-6	-	-	TRBV9
TGTGCCAGCAGCTTGGGGATTAACTACGAGCAGTACTTC	CASSLGINYEQYF	TRBJ2-7	-	-	TRBV5-5
TGTGCCTGGACGGGCAGGGGAAATGAAAAACTGTTTTTT	CAWTGRGNEKLFF	TRBJ1-4	-	-	TRBV30
TGTGCCAGCAGTAGGGGTTCGTTAGGCCTGACTTTC	CASSRGSLGLTF	TRBJ2-6	-	-	TRBV6-1
TGTGCCAGCAGCTTGGGTGCCAAAACTGGAGAGCAGTACTTC	CASSLGAKTGEQYF	TRBJ2-7	-	-	TRBV5-6
TGTGCCAGCAGCCCCGTCGACAGATTTAGCAATCAGCCCCAGCATTTT	CASSPVDRFSNQPQHF	TRBJ1-5	-	-	TRBV7-2
TGTGCCAGCAGTTCCGGAAAGACAGGTCCATATGGCTACACCTTC	CASSSGKTGPYGYTF	TRBJ1-2	-	-	TRBV28
TGTGCCAGCAGCTTAACGGAAGATTCACCCCTCCACTTT	CASSLTEDSPLHF	TRBJ1-6	-	-	TRBV7-3
TGTGCCAGCAGTGGGGGAGTAGCCTACAATGAGCAGTTCTTC	CASSGGVAYNEQFF	TRBJ2-1	-	-	TRBV6-1
TGTGCCAGCAGCGGTACGGGACAGGGGGCAGGCTACACCTTC	CASSGTGQGAGYTF	TRBJ1-2	TRBD1	-	TRBV5-5
TGCGCCAGCAGCTTGGATCTGTTAGGGGGAAACACCATATATTTT	CASSLDLLGGNTIYF	TRBJ1-3	-	-	TRBV5-1
TGTGCCAGCAGCTTCAGGCAGGGGTACGAGCAGTACTTC	CASSFRQGYEQYF	TRBJ2-7	-	-	TRBV11-2
TGTGCCAGCGCCCGAGGGGGGTCTGGAAACACCATATATTTT	CASARGGSGNTIYF	TRBJ1-3	-	-	TRBV6-1
TGTGCCATCAATGAGAACGCGGGGGATACGCAGTATTTT	CAINENAGDTQYF	TRBJ2-3	-	-	TRBV10-3
TGTGCCAGCAGCATCGGACAGGGAGGCACAGATACGCAGTATTTT	CASSIGQGGTDTQYF	TRBJ2-3	TRBD1	-	TRBV11-3
TGTGCCAGTAGTCCCCGTTGGAATGAGCAGTTCTTC	CASSPRWNEQFF	TRBJ2-1	-	-	TRBV19
TGTGCCAGCAGTCCTGGACAGGTCAGGGGGAATTCACCCCTCCACTTT	CASSPGQVRGNSPLHF	TRBJ1-6	TRBD1	-	TRBV2
TGTGCCTGGAGTGGTAGCACAGATACGCAGTATTTT	CAWSGSTDTQYF	TRBJ2-3	-	-	TRBV30
TGTGCCAGCAGCGTAGGCGAGGAGCCCTATCCCTATAGCAATCAGCCCCAGCATTTT	CASSVGEEPYPYSNQPQHF	TRBJ1-5	-	-	TRBV9
TGTGCCAGCAAACTCGGAGGGCCCGATGGCTACACCTTC	CASKLGGPDGYTF	TRBJ1-2	-	once	TRBV6-1
TGTGCCAGCAGTGTGGAAGGGCTAAATGAGCAGTTCTTC	CASSVEGLNEQFF	TRBJ2-1	-	-	TRBV2
TGCGCCAGCAGCCAAGAGTACGGTAGCTCCTATAATTCACCCCTCCACTTT	CASSQEYGSSYNSPLHF	TRBJ1-6	-	-	TRBV4-3